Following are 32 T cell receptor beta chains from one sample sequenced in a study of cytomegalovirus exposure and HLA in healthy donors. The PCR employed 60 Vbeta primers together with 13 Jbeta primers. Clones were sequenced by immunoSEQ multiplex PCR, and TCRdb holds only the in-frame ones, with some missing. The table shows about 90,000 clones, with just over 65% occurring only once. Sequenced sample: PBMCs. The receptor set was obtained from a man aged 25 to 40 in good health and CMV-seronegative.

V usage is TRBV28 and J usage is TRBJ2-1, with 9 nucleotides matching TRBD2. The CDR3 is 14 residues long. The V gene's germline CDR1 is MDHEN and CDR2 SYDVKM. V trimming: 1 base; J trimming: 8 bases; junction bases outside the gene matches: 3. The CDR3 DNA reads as TGTGCCAGCAGTTTATTGAGCGGGAGGTATGAGCAGTTCTTC. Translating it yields CASSLLSGRYEQFF.

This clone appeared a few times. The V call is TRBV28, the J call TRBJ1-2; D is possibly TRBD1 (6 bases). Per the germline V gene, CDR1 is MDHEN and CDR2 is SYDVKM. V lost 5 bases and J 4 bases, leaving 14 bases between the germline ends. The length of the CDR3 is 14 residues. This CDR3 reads CASSTTGSVYGYTF. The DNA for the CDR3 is TGTGCCAGCAGTACAACAGGGTCGGTCTATGGCTACACCTTC.

The CDR3 DNA reads as TGTGCCATCAGTGAAGACTACCAGCCCCAGCATTTT. Protein product: CAISEDYQPQHF. The V call is TRBV10-3, the J call TRBJ1-5; no clear D. CDR1 is ENHRY, CDR2 SYGVKD, per germline. With 3 bases removed from V and 7 bases from J, the gap between germline ends came to 7 bases. The CDR3 loop spans 12 amino acids.

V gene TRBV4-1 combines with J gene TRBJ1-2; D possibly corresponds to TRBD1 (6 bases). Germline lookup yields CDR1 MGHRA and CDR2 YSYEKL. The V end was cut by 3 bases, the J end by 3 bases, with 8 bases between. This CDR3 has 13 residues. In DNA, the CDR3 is TGCGCCAGCAGCCACTCAGGGGACTATGGCTACACCTTC. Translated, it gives CASSHSGDYGYTF.

The CDR3 sequence is CASELSSGISREQFF. The DNA of the CDR3 is TGTGCCAGCGAGCTTTCTAGCGGGATCAGTCGCGAGCAGTTCTTC. The V call is TRBV2, the J call TRBJ2-1, with TRBD2 identical over 9 bases. The CDR3 spans 15 residues. The ends lost 8 bases at V and 10 bases at J; junction bases unmatched: 15. The germline CDR1 and CDR2 sequences are SNHLY and FYNNEI.

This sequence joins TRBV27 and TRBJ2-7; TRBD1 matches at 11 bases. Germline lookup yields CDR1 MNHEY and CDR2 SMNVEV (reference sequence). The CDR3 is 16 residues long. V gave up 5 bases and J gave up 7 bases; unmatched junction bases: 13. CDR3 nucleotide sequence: TGTGCCAGCAGTCGCGGACAGGGGGCCACCTCCTGGGAGCAGTACTTC. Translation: CASSRGQGATSWEQYF.

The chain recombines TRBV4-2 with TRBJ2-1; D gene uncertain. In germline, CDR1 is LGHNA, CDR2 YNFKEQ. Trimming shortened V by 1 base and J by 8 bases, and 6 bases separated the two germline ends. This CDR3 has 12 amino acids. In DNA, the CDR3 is TGTGCCAGCAGCCAAGTGAACTATGAGCAGTTCTTC. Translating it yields CASSQVNYEQFF.

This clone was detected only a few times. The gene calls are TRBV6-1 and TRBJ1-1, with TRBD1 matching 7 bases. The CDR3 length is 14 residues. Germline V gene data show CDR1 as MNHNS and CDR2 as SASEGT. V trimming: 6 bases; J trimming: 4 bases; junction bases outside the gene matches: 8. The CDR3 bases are TGTGCCAGCAGCGAACAGGGGATGTTCACTGAAGCTTTCTTT. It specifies CASSEQGMFTEAFF.

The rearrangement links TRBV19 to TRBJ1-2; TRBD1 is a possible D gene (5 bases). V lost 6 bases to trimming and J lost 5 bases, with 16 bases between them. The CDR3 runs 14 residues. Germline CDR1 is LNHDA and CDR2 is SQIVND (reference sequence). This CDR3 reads CASRPGTYAYGYTF. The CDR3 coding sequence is TGTGCCAGTAGACCCGGGACTTACGCTTATGGCTACACCTTC.

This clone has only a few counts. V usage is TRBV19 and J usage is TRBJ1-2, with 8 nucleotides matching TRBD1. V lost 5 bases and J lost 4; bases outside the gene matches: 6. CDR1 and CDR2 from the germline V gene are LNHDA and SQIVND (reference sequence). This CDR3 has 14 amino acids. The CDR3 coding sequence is TGTGCCAGTAGTTCAGGGGGCGGGTCCTATGGCTACACCTTC. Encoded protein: CASSSGGGSYGYTF. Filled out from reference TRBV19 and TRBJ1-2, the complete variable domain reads DGGITQSPKYLFRKEGQNVTLSCEQNLNHDAMYWYRQDPGQGLRLIYYSQIVNDFQKGDIAEGYSVSREKKESFPLTVTSAQKNPTAFYLCASSSGGGSYGYTFGSGTRLTVV.

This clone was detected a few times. The CDR3 here is CAWSNLGPTEAFF. The DNA for the CDR3 is TGTGCCTGGAGTAATCTTGGCCCCACTGAAGCTTTCTTT. The V call is TRBV30, the J call TRBJ1-1, with D uncertain. This CDR3 comprises 13 residues. The germline V gene has CDR1 GTSNPN and CDR2 SVGIG (reference sequence). V was pared by 2 bases and J by 4 bases, with 11 bases between.

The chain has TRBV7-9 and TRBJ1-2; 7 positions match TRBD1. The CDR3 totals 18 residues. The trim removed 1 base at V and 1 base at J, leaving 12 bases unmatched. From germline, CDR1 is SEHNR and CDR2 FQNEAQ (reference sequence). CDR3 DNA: TGTGCCAGCAGCTTAGACTTCGACAGGGCAAGGATTAACTATGGCTACACCTTC. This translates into CASSLDFDRARINYGYTF.

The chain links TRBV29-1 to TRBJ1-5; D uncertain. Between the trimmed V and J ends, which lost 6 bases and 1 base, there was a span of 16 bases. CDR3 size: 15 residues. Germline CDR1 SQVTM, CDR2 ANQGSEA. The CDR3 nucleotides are TGCAGCGTGCAGAGTATAGCGGGGAGCAATCAGCCCCAGCATTTT. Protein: CSVQSIAGSNQPQHF.

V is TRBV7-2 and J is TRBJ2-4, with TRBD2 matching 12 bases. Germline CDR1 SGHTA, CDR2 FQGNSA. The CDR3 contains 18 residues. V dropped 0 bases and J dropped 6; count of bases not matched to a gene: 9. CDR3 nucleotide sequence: TGTGCCAGCAGCTTAGCTCTCCTAGCGGGAGGGCGGAGAAACATTCAGTACTTC. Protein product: CASSLALLAGGRRNIQYF.

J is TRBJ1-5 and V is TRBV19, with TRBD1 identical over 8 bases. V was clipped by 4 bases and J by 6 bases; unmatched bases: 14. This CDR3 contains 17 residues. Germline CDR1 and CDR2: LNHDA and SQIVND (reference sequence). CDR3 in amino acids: CASSTIPDRVWGQPQHF. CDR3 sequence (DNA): TGTGCCAGTAGTACGATCCCGGACAGGGTGTGGGGTCAGCCCCAGCATTTT.

This chain's CDR3 is CAISESEGVGEQYF. The CDR3 coding sequence is TGTGCCATCAGTGAGTCGGAGGGTGTGGGCGAGCAGTACTTC. J is TRBJ2-7 and V is TRBV10-3, with TRBD2 as a possible D gene (6 bases). CDR3 length: 14 residues. With 0 bases removed from V and 6 bases from J, the gap between germline ends came to 12 bases. Germline CDR1 and CDR2: ENHRY and SYGVKD.

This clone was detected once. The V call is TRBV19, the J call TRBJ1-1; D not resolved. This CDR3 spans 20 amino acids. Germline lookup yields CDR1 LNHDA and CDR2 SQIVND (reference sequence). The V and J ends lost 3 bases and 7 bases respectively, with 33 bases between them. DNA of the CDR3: TGTGCCAGTAGTATTCTTGTTCCCTTACAACCTCAATGGATCGGAGATGAAGCTTTCTTT. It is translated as CASSILVPLQPQWIGDEAFF.

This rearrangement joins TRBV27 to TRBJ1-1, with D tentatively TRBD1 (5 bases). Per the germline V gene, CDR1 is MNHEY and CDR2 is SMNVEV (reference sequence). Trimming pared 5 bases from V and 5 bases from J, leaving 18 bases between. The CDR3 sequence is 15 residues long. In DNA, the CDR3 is TGTGCCAGCAGTACGCACCGGGACTCGGGGACTGAAGCTTTCTTT. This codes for CASSTHRDSGTEAFF.

The CDR3 sequence: CASSPGTGAPGSPLHF. DNA for the CDR3: TGTGCCAGCAGCCCCGGGACAGGGGCCCCAGGTTCACCCCTCCACTTT. V is TRBV5-6 and J is TRBJ1-6, with 10 bases that match TRBD1. The V gene end was trimmed by 4 bases and the J gene end by 9 bases; junction bases not matched to a gene: 10. The CDR3 consists of 16 residues. In germline, CDR1 is SGHDT, CDR2 YYEEEE.

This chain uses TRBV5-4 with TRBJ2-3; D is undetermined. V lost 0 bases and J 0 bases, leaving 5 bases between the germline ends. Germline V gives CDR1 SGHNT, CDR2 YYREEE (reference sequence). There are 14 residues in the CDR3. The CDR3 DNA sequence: TGTGCCAGCAGCTTGGAGAGTAGCACAGATACGCAGTATTTT. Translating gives CASSLESSTDTQYF.

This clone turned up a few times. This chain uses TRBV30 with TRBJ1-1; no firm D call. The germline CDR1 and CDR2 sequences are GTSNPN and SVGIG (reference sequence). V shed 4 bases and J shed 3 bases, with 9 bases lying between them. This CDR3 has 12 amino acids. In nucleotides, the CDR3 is TGTGCCTGGACGGGGTGGGACACTGAAGCTTTCTTT. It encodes CAWTGWDTEAFF.

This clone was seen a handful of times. CDR3 bases: TGTGCCAGTAGTATCGGCAGGGGGCGCTACAATGAGCAGTTCTTC. As protein: CASSIGRGRYNEQFF. V is TRBV19 and J is TRBJ2-1; TRBD1 matches 8 bases. There are 15 residues in the CDR3. Trimming took 3 bases from V and 3 from J; bases not matched to a gene: 4. The germline gives CDR1 LNHDA, CDR2 SQIVND (reference sequence).

In nucleotides, the CDR3 is TGTGCCAGCAGTCCCGGTAGTAGGGGGAGCACCTACGAGCAGTACTTC. This sequence encodes CASSPGSRGSTYEQYF. The genes are TRBV7-9 and TRBJ2-7; D perhaps matches TRBD1 (6 bases). Trimming shortened V by 6 bases and J by 2 bases, and 20 bases separated the two germline ends. Germline values: CDR1 SEHNR, CDR2 FQNEAQ (reference sequence). This CDR3 region has 16 residues.

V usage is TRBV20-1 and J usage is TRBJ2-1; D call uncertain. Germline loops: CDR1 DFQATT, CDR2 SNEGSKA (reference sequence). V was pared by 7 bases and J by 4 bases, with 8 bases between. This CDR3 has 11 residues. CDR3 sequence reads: CSGQRYNEQFF. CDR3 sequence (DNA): TGCAGTGGGCAGAGGTACAATGAGCAGTTCTTC.

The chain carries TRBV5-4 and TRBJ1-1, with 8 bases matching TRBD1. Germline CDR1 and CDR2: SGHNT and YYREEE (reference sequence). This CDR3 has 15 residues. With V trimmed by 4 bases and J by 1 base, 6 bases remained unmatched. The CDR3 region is CASSPRQGQNTEAFF. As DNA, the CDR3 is TGTGCCAGCAGCCCTCGACAGGGGCAGAACACTGAAGCTTTCTTT.

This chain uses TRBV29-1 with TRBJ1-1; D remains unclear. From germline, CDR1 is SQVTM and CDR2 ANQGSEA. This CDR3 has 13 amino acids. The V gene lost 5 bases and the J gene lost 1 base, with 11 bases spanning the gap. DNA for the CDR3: TGCAGCGTTTCGAGGACTGCGAACACTGAAGCTTTCTTT. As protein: CSVSRTANTEAFF.

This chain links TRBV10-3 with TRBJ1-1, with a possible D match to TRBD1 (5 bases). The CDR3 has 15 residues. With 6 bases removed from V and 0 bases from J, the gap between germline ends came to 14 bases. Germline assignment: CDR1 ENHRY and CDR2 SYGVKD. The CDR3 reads CAIREGQGLNTEAFF. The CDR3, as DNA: TGTGCCATCAGGGAAGGGCAGGGTCTGAACACTGAAGCTTTCTTT.

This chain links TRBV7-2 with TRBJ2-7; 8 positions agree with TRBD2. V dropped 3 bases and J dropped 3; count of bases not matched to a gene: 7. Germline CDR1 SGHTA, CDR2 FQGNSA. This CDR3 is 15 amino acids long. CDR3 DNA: TGTGCCAGCAGCTTGTATCTAGCGGGTCACTACGAGCAGTACTTC. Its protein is CASSLYLAGHYEQYF.

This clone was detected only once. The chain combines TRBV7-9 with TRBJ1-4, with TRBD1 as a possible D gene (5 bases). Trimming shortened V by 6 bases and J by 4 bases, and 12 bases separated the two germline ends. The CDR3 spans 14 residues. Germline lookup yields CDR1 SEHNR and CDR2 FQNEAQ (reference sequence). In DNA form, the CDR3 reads TGTGCCAGCAGTCCCGACAGCTTTAATGAAAAACTGTTTTTT. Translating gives CASSPDSFNEKLFF.

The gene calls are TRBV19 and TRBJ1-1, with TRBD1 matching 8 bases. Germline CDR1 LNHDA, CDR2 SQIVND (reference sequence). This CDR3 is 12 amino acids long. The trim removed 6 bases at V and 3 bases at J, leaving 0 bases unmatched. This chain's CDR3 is CASRDRDTEAFF. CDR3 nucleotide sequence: TGTGCCAGTAGGGACAGGGACACTGAAGCTTTCTTT.

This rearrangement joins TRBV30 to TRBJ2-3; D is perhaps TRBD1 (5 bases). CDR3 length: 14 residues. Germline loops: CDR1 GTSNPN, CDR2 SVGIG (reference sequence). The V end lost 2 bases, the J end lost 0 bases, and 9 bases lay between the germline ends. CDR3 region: CAWSQGVSTDTQYF. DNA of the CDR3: TGTGCCTGGAGTCAAGGGGTTAGCACAGATACGCAGTATTTT.

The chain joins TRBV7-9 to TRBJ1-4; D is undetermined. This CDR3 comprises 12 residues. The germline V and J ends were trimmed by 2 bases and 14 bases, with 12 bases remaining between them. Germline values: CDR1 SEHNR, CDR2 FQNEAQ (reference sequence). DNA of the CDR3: TGTGCCAGCAGCTTATTTGGCGGGGTGCTGTTTTTT. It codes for CASSLFGGVLFF.